These 32 T cell receptor beta chains share one sample of origin, sequenced in a study of blood T cell repertoires in COVID-19. Sequencing used immunoSEQ multiplex PCR; TCRdb keeps in-frame clones, though not all of them. The sample contains about 260,000 clones, 70% to 90% of which appear only once. Sequenced sample: peripheral blood. The receptor source for this set is a human donor in a cohort sampled during active COVID-19.

The chain has TRBV11-2 and TRBJ2-7, with D tentatively TRBD2 (6 bases). Germline CDR1 SGHAT, CDR2 FQNNGV. V was shortened by 2 bases and J by 4 bases, with 18 bases between the two germline ends. This CDR3 has 16 residues. CDR3 DNA: TGTGCCAGCAGCTTACGCGGGACTCCGGACGATTACGAGCAGTACTTC. The encoded protein is CASSLRGTPDDYEQYF.

This sequence joins TRBV6-5 and TRBJ1-5; maybe TRBD1 (6 bases). Germline lookup yields CDR1 MNHEY and CDR2 SVGAGI. CDR3 length: 14 amino acids. Trimming stripped 0 bases from V and 7 bases from J, with 10 bases between. CDR3 sequence reads: CASSYSARGQPQHF. DNA for the CDR3: TGTGCCAGCAGTTACTCGGCGAGGGGGCAGCCCCAGCATTTT.

This chain connects TRBV7-2 to TRBJ2-7, with D possibly TRBD2 on 5 matching bases. V lost 3 bases, J lost 3 bases, and 15 bases lay in between. The germline V gene has CDR1 SGHTA and CDR2 FQGNSA. This CDR3 region has 15 residues. Here the CDR3 reads CASSFTRPGNYEQYF. CDR3 bases: TGTGCCAGCAGCTTCACACGGCCCGGGAACTACGAGCAGTACTTC.

The chain has TRBV30 and TRBJ1-6; 7 bases agree with TRBD1. Losses at the gene ends were 1 base for V and 10 bases for J; bases not matched to a gene: 10. The germline CDR1 and CDR2 sequences are GTSNPN and SVGIG (reference sequence). The CDR3 covers 15 residues. As DNA, the CDR3 is TGTGCCTGGAGTGCCCTTACAGGGGCTGACTCACCCCTCCACTTT. Encoded protein: CAWSALTGADSPLHF. Drawing the rest from reference TRBV30 and TRBJ1-6, the complete variable domain is SQTIHQWPATLVQPVGSPLSLECTVEGTSNPNLYWYRQAAGRGLQLLFYSVGIGQISSEVPQNLSASRPQDRQFILSSKKLLLSDSGFYLCAWSALTGADSPLHFGNGTRLTVT.

CDR3 sequence reads: CASSWSRDSTDTQYF. CDR3 DNA sequence: TGCGCCAGCAGCTGGAGCAGGGATAGCACAGATACGCAGTATTTT. J is TRBJ2-3 and V is TRBV5-1, with D tentatively TRBD1 (5 bases). Trimming left V 3 bases short and J 0 bases short, with 11 bases between. The germline V gene encodes CDR1 SGHRS and CDR2 YFSETQ. The CDR3 loop spans 15 amino acids.

The V call is TRBV18, the J call TRBJ2-5, with 9 bases aligning to TRBD2. Germline V gene sequence: CDR1 KGHSH, CDR2 LQKENI. CDR3 length: 15 amino acids. V lost 1 base and J lost 4; bases outside the gene matches: 4. The CDR3 loop is CASSPRDSGRETQYF. The CDR3 DNA sequence: TGTGCCAGCTCACCACGTGATAGCGGGAGAGAGACCCAGTACTTC.

CDR3 nucleotide sequence: TGTGCCAGCAGTTGGACAGCAGGAAAAAATCAGCCCCAGCATTTT. It encodes CASSWTAGKNQPQHF. The chain links TRBV27 to TRBJ1-5; weak D call: TRBD1 (6 bases). V shed 4 bases and J shed 4 bases, with 14 bases lying between them. The CDR3 sequence is 15 residues long. Germline assignment: CDR1 MNHEY and CDR2 SMNVEV (reference sequence).

The chain employs TRBV6-5 and TRBJ2-7; 11 nucleotides agree with TRBD1. V dropped 7 bases and J dropped 6; count of bases not matched to a gene: 8. This CDR3 contains 14 residues. Germline CDR1 MNHEY, CDR2 SVGAGI. CDR3: CASNLQGQGGEQYF. CDR3 bases: TGTGCCAGCAACTTACAGGGACAGGGGGGCGAGCAGTACTTC.

The V call is TRBV18, the J call TRBJ1-4; D uncertain. Trimming cost V 5 bases and J 0 bases, with 10 bases left between them. CDR3 length: 15 residues. Germline CDR1 and CDR2: KGHSH and LQKENI. The CDR3 reads CASSGAGATNEKLFF. The CDR3 region has the DNA TGTGCCAGCTCAGGCGCAGGCGCAACTAATGAAAAACTGTTTTTT. The whole variable domain, filled in from reference TRBV18 and TRBJ1-4, reads NAGVMQNPRHLVRRRGQEARLRCSPMKGHSHVYWYRQLPEEGLKFMVYLQKENIIDESGMPKERFSAEFPKEGPSILRIQQVVRGDSAAYFCASSGAGATNEKLFFGSGTQLSVL.

This chain joins TRBV15 and TRBJ2-6; 12 bases fit TRBD1. The junction had 14 bases not matched to a gene; V was cut back by 5 bases and J by 3 bases. Germline assignment: CDR1 LNHNV and CDR2 YYDKDF (reference sequence). The CDR3 loop spans 20 amino acids. CDR3: CATSSRMTGTGGRGANVLTF. In DNA, the CDR3 is TGTGCCACCAGCTCACGAATGACTGGGACAGGGGGCCGTGGGGCCAACGTCCTGACTTTC.

The V call is TRBV7-9, the J call TRBJ1-2; 7 bases are shared with TRBD1. The CDR3 loop spans 14 amino acids. Germline loops: CDR1 SEHNR, CDR2 FQNEAQ (reference sequence). V trimming: 5 bases; J trimming: 4 bases; junction bases outside the gene matches: 7. CDR3 in DNA: TGTGCCAGCAGCGACAGGGAGGTTTTCTATGGCTACACCTTC. Translating it yields CASSDREVFYGYTF.

Concerning this clone itself: Other DNA sequences from this sample encode an identical CDR3 as well. The CDR3 spells CASSLGGTGDYEQYF. The DNA of the CDR3 is TGTGCCAGCAGCTTAGGCGGGACAGGCGACTACGAGCAGTACTTC. The chain is built from TRBV11-3 and TRBJ2-7; 8 positions agree with TRBD1. Germline trimming cut 1 base from V and 3 bases from J; bases unmatched to any gene: 5. The CDR3 has 15 residues. Germline CDR1 is SGHNT and CDR2 is YENEEA.

The chain carries TRBV9 and TRBJ2-2, with 8 bases fitting TRBD2. This CDR3 spans 16 amino acids. Germline values: CDR1 SGDLS, CDR2 YYNGEE. The ends lost 4 bases at V and 1 base at J; junction bases unmatched: 6. In DNA form, the CDR3 reads TGTGCCAGCAGCCAAAACGCGGGGGGGAACACCGGGGAGCTGTTTTTT. This codes for CASSQNAGGNTGELFF.

Written as DNA, the CDR3 is TGTGCCAGCAGTCCCCTGGACAGGGTTGGGCAAGAGACCCAGTACTTC. Amino acid sequence: CASSPLDRVGQETQYF. The chain combines TRBV27 with TRBJ2-5, with TRBD1 identical over 8 bases. Germline V gives CDR1 MNHEY, CDR2 SMNVEV (reference sequence). V shed 5 bases, J shed 2 bases, and the junction held 10 bases outside the gene matches. CDR3 length: 16 residues.

The chain couples TRBV5-1 to TRBJ1-2; tentative D call: TRBD1 (6 bases). CDR1 is SGHRS and CDR2 is YFSETQ in the germline V gene. V was shortened by 2 bases and J by 2 bases, with 13 bases between the two germline ends. The CDR3 is made up of 15 amino acids. The CDR3, as DNA: TGCGCCAGCAGCTTTCTACAGGGTTCGAACTATGGCTACACCTTC. Protein: CASSFLQGSNYGYTF.

The gene calls are TRBV3-1 (or the pseudogene TRBV3-2) and TRBJ2-3; D gene uncertain. The CDR3 spans 14 residues. Trimming took 4 bases from V and 0 from J, leaving 8 bases between them. Germline V gives CDR1 LGHDT, CDR2 YNNKEL (reference sequence). Here the CDR3 reads CASSLRGSTDTQYF. The CDR3 DNA sequence: TGTGCCAGCAGCCTAAGAGGCAGCACAGATACGCAGTATTTT.

In its sample, this clone was seen a few times. The chain couples TRBV27 to TRBJ1-5; a weak D match, TRBD1 (5 bases). This CDR3 has 14 amino acids. Trimming took 2 bases from V and 6 from J, leaving 11 bases between them. CDR1 is MNHEY and CDR2 is SMNVEV in the germline V gene (reference sequence). The CDR3 nucleotides read TGTGCCAGCAGTTTACGGGGGGAGGGTCAGCCCCAGCATTTT. This translates into CASSLRGEGQPQHF.

The chain employs TRBV4-3 and TRBJ2-5; D is possibly TRBD1 (6 bases). The CDR3 runs 16 residues. The germline V gene encodes CDR1 LGHNA and CDR2 YSLEER. Trimming took off 4 bases at V and 5 bases at J, with 20 bases between the two ends. The CDR3 reads CASSRLLRGPGETQYF. Here the CDR3 DNA reads TGCGCCAGCAGCCGGCTTCTCAGGGGCCCTGGGGAGACCCAGTACTTC.

The chain employs TRBV5-1 and TRBJ2-1; possible D gene TRBD2, 5 bases. V lost 4 bases and J lost 6, with 23 bases in between. The CDR3 has 17 residues. Germline V gene data show CDR1 as SGHRS and CDR2 as YFSETQ. The CDR3 protein is CASSGMWGVLLLNEQFF. DNA for the CDR3: TGCGCCAGCAGCGGGATGTGGGGAGTTTTATTACTCAATGAGCAGTTCTTC. The full variable domain, completed using reference TRBV5-1 and TRBJ2-1, is KAGVTQTPRYLIKTRGQQVTLSCSPISGHRSVSWYQQTPGQGLQFLFEYFSETQRNKGNFPGRFSGRQFSNSRSEMNVSTLELGDSALYLCASSGMWGVLLLNEQFFGPGTRLTVL.

V usage is TRBV5-8 and J usage is TRBJ1-1; perhaps TRBD1 as D (6 bases). Germline values: CDR1 SGHTS, CDR2 YDEGEE. The V gene lost 3 bases and the J gene lost 7 bases, with 22 bases spanning the gap. The CDR3 spans 16 residues. CDR3 loop: CASSWGQYIFGREAFF. The CDR3 DNA follows: TGTGCCAGCAGCTGGGGGCAGTATATTTTCGGGCGTGAAGCTTTCTTT.

The genes are TRBV29-1 and TRBJ2-6; D not resolved. Looked up from germline, CDR1 is SQVTM and CDR2 is ANQGSEA. V lost 5 bases and J lost 4, with 9 bases in between. This CDR3 is built from 13 residues. The CDR3 region has the DNA TGCAGCGTTACCAAAGCCGGGGCCAACGTCCTGACTTTC. As protein: CSVTKAGANVLTF.

V is TRBV19 and J is TRBJ1-2; a possible D gene is TRBD1 (6 bases). Germline assignment: CDR1 LNHDA and CDR2 SQIVND (reference sequence). This CDR3 is 14 amino acids long. Trimming took off 4 bases at V and 3 bases at J, with 12 bases between the two ends. The CDR3 sequence is CASSNHREHYGYTF. CDR3 in DNA: TGTGCCAGTAGTAACCACAGGGAGCACTATGGCTACACCTTC.

A note on this clone: A read error may account for a junction end that differs from germline. CDR3 sequence reads: CASSFSDCVF. The CDR3 DNA follows: TGTGCCAGCAGTTTTTCGGACTGTGTCTTC. The rearrangement uses TRBV6-6 and TRBJ1-2, with D hard to call. The CDR3 spans 10 residues. Germline CDR1 reads MNHNY; CDR2 reads SVGAGI (reference sequence).

The V and J genes are TRBV5-1 and TRBJ2-7; D is undetermined. This CDR3 is 14 amino acids long. Germline loops: CDR1 SGHRS, CDR2 YFSETQ. V was cut by 4 bases and J by 1 base, with 12 bases left in between. CDR3 region: CASSLQPNSYEQYF. The CDR3 DNA reads as TGCGCCAGCAGCCTACAGCCAAATTCCTACGAGCAGTACTTC.

The gene calls are TRBV5-1 and TRBJ2-7; TRBD2 is a possible D gene (6 bases). CDR3 length: 13 amino acids. Germline assignment: CDR1 SGHRS and CDR2 YFSETQ. The V end was cut by 4 bases, the J end by 6 bases, with 14 bases between. Here the CDR3 DNA reads TGCGCCAGCAGCCCGGGACTTACCCTCGAGCAGTACTTC. It specifies CASSPGLTLEQYF.

This clone was recorded once. V is TRBV24-1 and J is TRBJ1-2; TRBD1 aligns across 11 bases. This CDR3 is built from 16 residues. CDR1 KGHDR and CDR2 SFDVKD come from the germline V gene. The V gene end was trimmed by 3 bases and the J gene end by 7 bases; junction bases not matched to a gene: 9. CDR3: CATSDVEDRGLGGYTF. Written as DNA, the CDR3 is TGTGCCACCAGTGATGTCGAGGACAGGGGGCTGGGTGGCTACACCTTC.

This clone was found once. The rearrangement uses TRBV24-1 and TRBJ1-4; 11 bases align to TRBD1. CDR3 length equals 16 residues. Germline values: CDR1 KGHDR, CDR2 SFDVKD. With 3 bases clipped from V and 2 bases from J, the junction kept 1 base outside the gene matches. CDR3 sequence reads: CATSDGQGATNEKLFF. The DNA for the CDR3 is TGTGCCACCAGTGATGGACAGGGGGCGACTAATGAAAAACTGTTTTTT.

The rearrangement links TRBV9 to TRBJ2-3, with D tentatively TRBD2 (6 bases). The V gene lost 0 bases and the J gene lost 5 bases, with 13 bases spanning the gap. The CDR3 totals 15 residues. The germline CDR1 and CDR2 sequences are SGDLS and YYNGEE. CDR3 DNA sequence: TGTGCCAGCAGCGTAGAGAGGGGAGGCTTAGATACGCAGTATTTT. Its translation: CASSVERGGLDTQYF.

The rearrangement joins TRBV6-1 to TRBJ2-1; 7 bases are shared with TRBD1. The CDR3 totals 16 residues. Germline loops: CDR1 MNHNS, CDR2 SASEGT. V lost 0 bases, J lost 6 bases, and 8 bases stayed unmatched. In nucleotides, the CDR3 is TGTGCCAGCAGTGAAGCGCCAGGGGGAGAGGTCAATGAGCAGTTCTTC. Protein sequence: CASSEAPGGEVNEQFF.

This rearrangement joins TRBV30 to TRBJ2-7; tentative D call: TRBD1 (5 bases). This CDR3 spans 15 amino acids. Germline V gene sequence: CDR1 GTSNPN, CDR2 SVGIG (reference sequence). Trimming pared 5 bases from V and 2 bases from J, leaving 19 bases between. In nucleotides, the CDR3 is TGTGCCTGGGAGGACCTAGGGGTTGGGGCCTACGAGCAGTACTTC. Translation: CAWEDLGVGAYEQYF.

The genes are TRBV7-9 and TRBJ1-5; tentatively, D is TRBD1 (6 bases). V lost 0 bases, J lost 1 base, and 10 bases lay in between. CDR3 length: 16 amino acids. Germline-derived CDR1 and CDR2 are SEHNR and FQNEAQ (reference sequence). The CDR3 protein is CASSLAAGESNQPQHF. The CDR3 DNA follows: TGTGCCAGCAGCTTAGCGGCAGGGGAAAGCAATCAGCCCCAGCATTTT.

The rearrangement uses TRBV21-1 and TRBJ1-1; TRBD1, the D gene given by the table, was not confirmed from the DNA. TRBV21-1 is shown as a pseudogene. This CDR3 is 15 amino acids long. The CDR3 nucleotides read TGTGCCAGCAGCCATAAAGGGGGCGCGGAGACTGAAGCTTTCTTT. This gives the protein CASSHKGGAETEAFF.